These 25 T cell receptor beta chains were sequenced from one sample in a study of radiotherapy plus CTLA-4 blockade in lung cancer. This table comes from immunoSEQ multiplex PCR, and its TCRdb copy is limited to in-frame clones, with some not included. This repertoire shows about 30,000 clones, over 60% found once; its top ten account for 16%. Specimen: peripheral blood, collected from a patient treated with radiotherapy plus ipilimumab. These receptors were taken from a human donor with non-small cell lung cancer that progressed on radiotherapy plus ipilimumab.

CDR3 nucleotides: TGTGCCAGCAGCTTAGAGGGGGCTTGGGGGTCCGGGACCCAGTACTTC. This gives the protein CASSLEGAWGSGTQYF. The chain has TRBV7-9 and TRBJ2-5, with TRBD1 matching over 7 bases. CDR1 and CDR2 from the germline V gene are SEHNR and FQNEAQ (reference sequence). V was pared by 1 base and J by 7 bases, with 12 bases of the junction left unmatched. The CDR3 has 16 residues.

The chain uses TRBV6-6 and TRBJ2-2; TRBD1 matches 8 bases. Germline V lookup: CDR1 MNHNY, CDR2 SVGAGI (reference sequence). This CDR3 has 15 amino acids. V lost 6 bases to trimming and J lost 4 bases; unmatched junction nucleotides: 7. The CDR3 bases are TGTGCCAGCAGGGCCGGGACAGGATCCACCGGGGAGCTGTTTTTT. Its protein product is CASRAGTGSTGELFF.

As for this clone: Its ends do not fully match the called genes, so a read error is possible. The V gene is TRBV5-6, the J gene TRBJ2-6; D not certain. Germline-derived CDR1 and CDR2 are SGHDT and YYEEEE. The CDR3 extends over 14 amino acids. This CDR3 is CASGLRYGANVLTF. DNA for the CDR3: TGTGCCAGCGGCTTGCGGTATGGGGCCAACGTCCTGACTTTC.

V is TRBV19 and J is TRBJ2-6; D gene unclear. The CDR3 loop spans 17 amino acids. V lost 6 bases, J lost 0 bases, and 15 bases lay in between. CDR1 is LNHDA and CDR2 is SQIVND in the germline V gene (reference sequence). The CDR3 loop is CASRKGLQISGANVLTF. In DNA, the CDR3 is TGTGCCAGTAGGAAAGGCTTACAAATCTCTGGGGCCAACGTCCTGACTTTC.

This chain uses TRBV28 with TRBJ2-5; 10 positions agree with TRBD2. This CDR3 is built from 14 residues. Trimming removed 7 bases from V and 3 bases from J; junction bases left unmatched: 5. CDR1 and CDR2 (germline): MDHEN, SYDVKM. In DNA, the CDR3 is TGTGCCAGCATTAGTAGCGGGGGGAAAGAGACCCAGTACTTC. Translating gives CASISSGGKETQYF. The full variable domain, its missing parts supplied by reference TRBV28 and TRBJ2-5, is DVKVTQSSRYLVKRTGEKVFLECVQDMDHENMFWYRQDPGLGLRLIYFSYDVKMKEKGDIPEGYSVSREKKERFSLILESASTNQTSMYLCASISSGGKETQYFGPGTRLLVL.

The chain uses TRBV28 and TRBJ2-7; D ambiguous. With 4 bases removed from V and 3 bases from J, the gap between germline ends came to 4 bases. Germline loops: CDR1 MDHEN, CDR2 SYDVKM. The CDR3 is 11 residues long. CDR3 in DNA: TGTGCCAGCAGTTGGGGCTACGAGCAGTACTTC. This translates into CASSWGYEQYF.

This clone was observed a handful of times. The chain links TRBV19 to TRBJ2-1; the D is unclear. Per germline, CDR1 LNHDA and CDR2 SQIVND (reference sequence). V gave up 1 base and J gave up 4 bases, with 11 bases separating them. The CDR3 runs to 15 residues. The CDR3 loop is CASSIVYNRYNEQFF. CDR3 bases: TGTGCCAGTAGTATAGTTTATAACAGATACAATGAGCAGTTCTTC.

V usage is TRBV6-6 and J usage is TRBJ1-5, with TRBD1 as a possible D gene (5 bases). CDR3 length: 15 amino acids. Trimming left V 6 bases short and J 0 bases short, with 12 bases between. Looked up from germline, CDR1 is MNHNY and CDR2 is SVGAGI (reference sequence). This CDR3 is CASRPRGHSNQPQHF. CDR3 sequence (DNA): TGTGCCAGCAGACCCAGAGGACATAGCAATCAGCCCCAGCATTTT.

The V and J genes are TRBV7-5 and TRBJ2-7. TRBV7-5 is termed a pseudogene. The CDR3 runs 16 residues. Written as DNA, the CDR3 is TGTGTCAGAAGCCCGCCGGTGGGGTGGCCGCTCTACGAGCAGTACTTC. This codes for CVRSPPVGWPLYEQYF.

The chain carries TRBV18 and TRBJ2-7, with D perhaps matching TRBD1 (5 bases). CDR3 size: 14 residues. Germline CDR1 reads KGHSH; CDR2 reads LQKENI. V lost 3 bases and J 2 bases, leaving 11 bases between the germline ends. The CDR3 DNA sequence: TGTGCCAGCTCACCTGGGGCCTCTACCTACGAGCAGTACTTC. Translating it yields CASSPGASTYEQYF.

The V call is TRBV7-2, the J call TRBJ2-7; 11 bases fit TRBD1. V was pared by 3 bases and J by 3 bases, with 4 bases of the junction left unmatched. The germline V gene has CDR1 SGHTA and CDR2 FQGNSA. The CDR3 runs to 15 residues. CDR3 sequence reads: CASSLDRGRFYEQYF. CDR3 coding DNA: TGTGCCAGCAGCTTGGACAGGGGGCGATTCTACGAGCAGTACTTC.

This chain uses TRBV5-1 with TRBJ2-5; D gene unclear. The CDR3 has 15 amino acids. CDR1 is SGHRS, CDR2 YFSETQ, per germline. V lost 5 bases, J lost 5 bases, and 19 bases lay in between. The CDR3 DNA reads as TGCGCCAGCAGAAACCCCCAGGCGTCCGGGGAGACCCAGTACTTC. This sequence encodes CASRNPQASGETQYF.

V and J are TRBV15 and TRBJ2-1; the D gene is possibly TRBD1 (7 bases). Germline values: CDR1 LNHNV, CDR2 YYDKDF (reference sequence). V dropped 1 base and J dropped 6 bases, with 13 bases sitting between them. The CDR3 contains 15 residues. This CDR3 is CATSRGAGGFNEQFF. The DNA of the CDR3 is TGTGCCACCAGCAGAGGGGCAGGGGGGTTCAATGAGCAGTTCTTC.

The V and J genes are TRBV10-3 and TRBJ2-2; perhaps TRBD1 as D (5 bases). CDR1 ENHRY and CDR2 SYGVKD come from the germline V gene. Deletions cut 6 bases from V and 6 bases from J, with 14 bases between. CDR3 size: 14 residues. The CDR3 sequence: CAIRGPVDPGELFF. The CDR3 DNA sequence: TGTGCCATCAGGGGGCCTGTGGACCCCGGGGAGCTGTTTTTT.

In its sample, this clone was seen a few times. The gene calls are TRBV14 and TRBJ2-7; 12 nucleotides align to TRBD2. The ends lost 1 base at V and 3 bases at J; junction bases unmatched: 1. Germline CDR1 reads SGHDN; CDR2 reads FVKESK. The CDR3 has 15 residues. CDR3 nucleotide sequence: TGTGCCAGCAGCCAAGGGACTAGCGGGATCTACGAGCAGTACTTC. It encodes CASSQGTSGIYEQYF.

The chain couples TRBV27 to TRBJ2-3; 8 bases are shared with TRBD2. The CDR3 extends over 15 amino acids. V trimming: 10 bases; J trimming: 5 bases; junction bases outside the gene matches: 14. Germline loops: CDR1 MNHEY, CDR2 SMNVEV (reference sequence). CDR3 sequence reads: CATQFTAGARDTQYF. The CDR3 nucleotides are TGTGCCACACAGTTTACAGCGGGGGCTAGAGATACGCAGTATTTT.

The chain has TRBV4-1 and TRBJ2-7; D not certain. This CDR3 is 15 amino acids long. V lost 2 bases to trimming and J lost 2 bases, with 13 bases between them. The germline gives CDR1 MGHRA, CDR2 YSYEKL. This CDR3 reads CASSQITAGTYEQYF. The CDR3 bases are TGCGCCAGCAGCCAAATTACGGCCGGAACCTACGAGCAGTACTTC.

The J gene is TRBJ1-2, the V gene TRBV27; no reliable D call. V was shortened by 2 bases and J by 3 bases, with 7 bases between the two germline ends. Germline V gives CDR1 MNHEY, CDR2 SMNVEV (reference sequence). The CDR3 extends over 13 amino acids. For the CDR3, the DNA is TGTGCCAGCAGTTTAGGTCAGGACTATGGCTACACCTTC. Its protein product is CASSLGQDYGYTF.

CDR3 loop: CASSSYRYPEKLFF. In nucleotides, the CDR3 is TGTGCCAGCAGCTCGTACCGGTACCCCGAAAAACTGTTTTTT. This chain connects TRBV7-9 to TRBJ1-4, with D hard to call. Trimming pared 4 bases from V and 8 bases from J, leaving 14 bases between. In germline, CDR1 is SEHNR, CDR2 FQNEAQ (reference sequence). The CDR3 extends over 14 amino acids.

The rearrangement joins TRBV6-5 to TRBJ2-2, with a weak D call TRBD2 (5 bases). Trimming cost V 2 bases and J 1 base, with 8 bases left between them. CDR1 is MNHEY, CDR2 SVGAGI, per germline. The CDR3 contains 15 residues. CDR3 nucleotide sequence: TGTGCCAGCAGTTACGATGGAGGGAACACCGGGGAGCTGTTTTTT. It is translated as CASSYDGGNTGELFF.

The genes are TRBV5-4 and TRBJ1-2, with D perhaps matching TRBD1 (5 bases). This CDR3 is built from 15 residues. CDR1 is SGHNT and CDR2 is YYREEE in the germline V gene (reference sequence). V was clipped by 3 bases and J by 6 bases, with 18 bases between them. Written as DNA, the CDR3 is TGTGCCAGCAGCTCAGCCGGGACGGAGAGGCATGGCTACACCTTC. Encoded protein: CASSSAGTERHGYTF.

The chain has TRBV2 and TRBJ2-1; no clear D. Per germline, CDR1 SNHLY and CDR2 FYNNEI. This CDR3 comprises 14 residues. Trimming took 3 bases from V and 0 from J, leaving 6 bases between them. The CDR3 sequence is CASSDAYSYNEQFF. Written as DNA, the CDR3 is TGTGCCAGCAGTGACGCGTACTCCTACAATGAGCAGTTCTTC. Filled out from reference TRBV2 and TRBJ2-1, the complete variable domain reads EPEVTQTPSHQVTQMGQEVILRCVPISNHLYFYWYRQILGQKVEFLVSFYNNEISEKSEIFDDQFSVERPDGSNFTLKIRSTKLEDSAMYFCASSDAYSYNEQFFGPGTRLTVL.

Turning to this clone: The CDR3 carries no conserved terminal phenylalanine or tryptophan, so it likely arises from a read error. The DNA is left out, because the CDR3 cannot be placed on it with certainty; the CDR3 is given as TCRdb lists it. The CDR3: CASSEALSWTSA. The chain has TRBV6-1 and TRBJ1-1; the table assigns TRBD1, which was not confirmed against the DNA. Germline lookup yields CDR1 MNHNS and CDR2 SASEGT. Termini included, the CDR3 measures 12 amino acids.

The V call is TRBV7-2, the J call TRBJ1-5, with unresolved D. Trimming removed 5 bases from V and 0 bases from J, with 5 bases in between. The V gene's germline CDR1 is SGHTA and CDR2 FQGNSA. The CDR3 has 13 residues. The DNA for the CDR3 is TGTGCCAGCAGCAAGGATAGCAATCAGCCCCAGCATTTT. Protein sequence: CASSKDSNQPQHF. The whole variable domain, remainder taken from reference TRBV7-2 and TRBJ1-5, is GAGVSQSPSNKVTEKGKDVELRCDPISGHTALYWYRQSLGQGLEFLIYFQGNSAPDKSGLPSDRFSAERTGGSVSTLTIQRTQQEDSAVYLCASSKDSNQPQHFGDGTRLSIL.

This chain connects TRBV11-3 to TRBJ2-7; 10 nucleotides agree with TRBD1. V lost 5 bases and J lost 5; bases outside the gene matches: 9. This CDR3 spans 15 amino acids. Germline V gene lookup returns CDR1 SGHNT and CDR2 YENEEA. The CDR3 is CASSPPGQGFHEQYF. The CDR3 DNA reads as TGTGCCAGCAGCCCACCGGGACAGGGGTTCCACGAGCAGTACTTC.